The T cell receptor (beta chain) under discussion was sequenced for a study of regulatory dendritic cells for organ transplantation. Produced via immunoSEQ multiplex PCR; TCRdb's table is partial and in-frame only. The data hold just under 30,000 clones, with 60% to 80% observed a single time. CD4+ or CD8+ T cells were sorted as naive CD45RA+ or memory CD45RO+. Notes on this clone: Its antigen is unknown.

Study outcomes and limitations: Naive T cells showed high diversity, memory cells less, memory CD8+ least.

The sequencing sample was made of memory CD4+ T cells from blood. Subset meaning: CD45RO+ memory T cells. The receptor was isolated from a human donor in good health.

Here the CDR3 DNA reads TGTGCCAGCAGCCCAGGGGTGAAACCCTACGAGCAGTACTTC. It encodes CASSPGVKPYEQYF. V is TRBV6-5 and J is TRBJ2-7, with a tentative D call TRBD1 (6 bases). The V end lost 6 bases, the J end lost 2 bases, and 14 bases lay between the germline ends. CDR1 MNHEY and CDR2 SVGAGI come from the germline V gene. CDR3 length: 14 amino acids.